This record covers a single TCR beta chain. Its antigen remains unknown. This sample was included in a study of blood T cells in healthy people across ages. Primed by a sample-barcoded 5' primer and a J-beta primer mix, a second PCR proceeded for 7 to 11 cycles. TCRdb called the 5' RACE reads again in MiXCR, with one record for every CDR3 protein. The sample includes 1.5 million to 2 million distinct CDR3 sequences, just under 50% of them seen just once. V gave up 3 bases and J gave up 1 base; unmatched junction bases: 6. The CDR3 extends over 15 amino acids. Germline V lookup: CDR1 DFQATT, CDR2 SNEGSKA (reference sequence). General observations from the study: Whereas aged donors had fewer naive CD4+ cells, long-lived donors had more of them and higher diversity.

The chain employs TRBV20-1 and TRBJ1-5; 7 bases are shared with TRBD1. The sequence was obtained from a woman between 40 and 50 years old in good health. Sequenced: blood. The CDR3 loop reads CSASSPTGSNQPQHF. The CDR3 DNA reads TGCAGTGCTAGCAGCCCGACAGGGAGCAATCAGCCCCAGCATTTT.